The clone carrying this T cell receptor beta chain has ten or more counts. Antigen: not known. The data are from a study of T cells in Graves' hyperthyroidism and ophthalmopathy. Study conclusions and caveats: Blood also showed most of the thyroid clonotypes that were expanded above 0.001. A model using 13 V-J features told ophthalmopathy apart from stable hyperthyroidism. With a median lead of approximately 6 months before onset, the model predicted ophthalmopathy.

The CDR3 sequence is 11 residues long. Germline CDR1 and CDR2: KGHDR and SFDVKD. V was clipped by 5 bases and J by 4 bases, with 4 bases between them. There were TCR beta CDR3 regions amplified from RNA transcripts. The HTBI primer set drove a first-round RT-PCR of the TCR CDR3. TCRdb re-analysed the multiplex PCR reads in MiXCR, keeping a single row per CDR3 protein. The profile shows more than 550,000 distinct CDR3 sequences, about 45% of them singletons. This sequence joins TRBV24-1 and TRBJ2-5; no firm D call. The receptor was isolated from an adult man with Graves' disease, either hyperthyroidism or ophthalmopathy (not recorded which). Material: peripheral blood or thyroid tissue (not recorded which). Written as DNA, the CDR3 is TGTGCCACCAGTGCTTTAGAGACCCAGTACTTC. Translated, it gives CATSALETQYF.